The present entry profiles one TCR beta chain with its context. TCRdb called the RT-PCR reads again in MiXCR, with one record for every CDR3 protein. The sample records roughly 940,000 distinct CDR3 sequences, about 20% being singletons. The data belong to a study of patients and donors after allogeneic stem cell transplantation. Germline V gene sequence: CDR1 SGHDN, CDR2 FVKESK. The CDR3 is 16 amino acids. The junction had 13 bases not matched to a gene; V was cut back by 2 bases and J by 8 bases. The receptor was derived from a human donor who was either an allogeneic HSCT recipient or a stem cell or donor lymphocyte infusion donor (not recorded which). It is not recorded whose cells these are; they may come from a transplant donor. The V gene is TRBV14, the J gene TRBJ1-2; TRBD1 matches at 8 bases. Source material: blood, either unsorted or a sorted T cell fraction (not recorded which). The CDR3 spells CASSQQTGAFPGGYTF. For the CDR3, the DNA is TGTGCCAGCAGCCAACAGACAGGGGCTTTTCCCGGGGGCTACACCTTC.